One and the same sample provided the 19 T cell receptor beta chains below, sequenced in a study of T cell responses to AZD1222 COVID-19 vaccine. Using immunoSEQ multiplex PCR, the repertoire was profiled, and TCRdb retains in-frame clones only, with some absent. The sample includes tens of thousands of clones, 89% of them seen just once. The starting material was peripheral blood, obtained on day 0 of AZD1222 vaccination. Receptor source: an adult in good health.

This clone was detected once. V gene TRBV6-5 combines with J gene TRBJ2-7, with TRBD1 matching over 7 bases. The germline CDR1 and CDR2 sequences are MNHEY and SVGAGI. V gave up 5 bases and J gave up 2 bases; unmatched junction bases: 6. The CDR3 covers 14 residues. The CDR3 loop reads CASSTLGTAYEQYF. DNA for the CDR3: TGTGCCAGCAGTACCCTTGGGACAGCCTACGAGCAGTACTTC.

The chain combines TRBV24-1 with TRBJ1-2; D not certain. The V gene's germline CDR1 is KGHDR and CDR2 SFDVKD. This CDR3 comprises 12 residues. V dropped 10 bases and J dropped 1 base, with 9 bases sitting between them. CDR3: CATSDRNYGYTF. The CDR3 DNA follows: TGTGCCACGTCCGACCGTAACTATGGCTACACCTTC.

The chain couples TRBV30 to TRBJ2-7, with TRBD1 matching 9 bases. This CDR3 has 13 amino acids. CDR1 and CDR2 (germline): GTSNPN, SVGIG (reference sequence). V was clipped by 4 bases and J by 3 bases; unmatched bases: 4. Here the CDR3 DNA reads TGTGCCTGGAAACCGGGACAGGGCTACGAGCAGTACTTC. Its translation is CAWKPGQGYEQYF. The full variable domain, with the rest looked up from reference TRBV30 and TRBJ2-7, is SQTIHQWPATLVQPVGSPLSLECTVEGTSNPNLYWYRQAAGRGLQLLFYSVGIGQISSEVPQNLSASRPQDRQFILSSKKLLLSDSGFYLCAWKPGQGYEQYFGPGTRLTVT.

J is TRBJ1-3 and V is TRBV5-5; 8 nucleotides match TRBD1. This CDR3 contains 16 residues. Germline trimming cut 1 base from V and 2 bases from J; bases unmatched to any gene: 5. In germline, CDR1 is SGHKS, CDR2 YYEKEE (reference sequence). CDR3 residues: CASSLQTGVAGNTIYF. The DNA for the CDR3 is TGTGCCAGCAGCTTGCAGACAGGGGTGGCTGGAAACACCATATATTTT.

J is TRBJ1-2 and V is TRBV29-1; 9 bases match TRBD1. V gave up 6 bases and J gave up 11 bases; unmatched junction bases: 7. CDR3 length equals 11 residues. Germline values: CDR1 SQVTM, CDR2 ANQGSEA. The CDR3 sequence is CSVRDRGGYTF. DNA of the CDR3: TGCAGCGTGCGCGACAGGGGGGGTTACACCTTC.

V is TRBV9 and J is TRBJ2-7, with TRBD2 as a possible D gene (5 bases). This CDR3 is 13 amino acids long. V dropped 3 bases and J dropped 8 bases, with 15 bases sitting between them. From germline, CDR1 is SGDLS and CDR2 YYNGEE. CDR3: CASSGEGSPKQYF. In DNA, the CDR3 is TGTGCCAGCAGCGGAGAGGGCTCCCCCAAGCAGTACTTC. Looking up the rest from reference TRBV9 and TRBJ2-7 gives the full variable domain: DSGVTQTPKHLITATGQRVTLRCSPRSGDLSVYWYQQSLDQGLQFLIQYYNGEERAKGNILERFSAQQFPDLHSELNLSSLELGDSALYFCASSGEGSPKQYFGPGTRLTVT.

The DNA for the CDR3 is TGTGCCAGCAGCCCCACAGGGGGCCGCGGAAACACCATATATTTT. It codes for CASSPTGGRGNTIYF. The rearrangement joins TRBV7-9 to TRBJ1-3, with 9 bases aligning to TRBD1. V dropped 5 bases and J dropped 4; count of bases not matched to a gene: 6. The CDR3 runs 15 residues. Germline V gives CDR1 SEHNR, CDR2 FQNEAQ (reference sequence).

The J gene is TRBJ1-3, the V gene TRBV29-1; D unresolved. The CDR3 runs 12 residues. The V gene's germline CDR1 is SQVTM and CDR2 ANQGSEA. Trimming left V 5 bases short and J 1 base short, with 6 bases between. DNA of the CDR3: TGCAGCGTTTGCCCTTCTGGAAACACCATATATTTT. Protein sequence: CSVCPSGNTIYF.

A single count supports this clone. The chain is built from TRBV18 and TRBJ2-7, with D perhaps matching TRBD2 (6 bases). The V and J ends lost 3 bases and 0 bases respectively, with 12 bases between them. Germline V gene lookup returns CDR1 KGHSH and CDR2 LQKENI. This CDR3 is 15 amino acids long. The CDR3 nucleotides are TGTGCCAGCTCACCCGGACACGGGAGCTCCTACGAGCAGTACTTC. Amino acid sequence: CASSPGHGSSYEQYF.

The chain couples TRBV11-2 to TRBJ2-7; D is perhaps TRBD1 (6 bases). There are 15 residues in the CDR3. With 1 base removed from V and 0 bases from J, the gap between germline ends came to 10 bases. The germline CDR1 and CDR2 sequences are SGHAT and FQNNGV. The CDR3 spells CASSLALDSSYEQYF. CDR3 nucleotide sequence: TGTGCCAGCAGCTTAGCTCTGGACAGCTCCTACGAGCAGTACTTC. Supplemented by reference TRBV11-2 and TRBJ2-7, the full variable domain reads EAGVAQSPRYKIIEKRQSVAFWCNPISGHATLYWYQQILGQGPKLLIQFQNNGVVDDSQLPKDRFSAERLKGVDSTLKIQPAKLEDSAVYLCASSLALDSSYEQYFGPGTRLTVT.

V gene TRBV6-5 combines with J gene TRBJ1-1; tentative D call: TRBD1 (5 bases). The CDR3 is 14 amino acids. V was trimmed by 5 bases and J by 1 base, leaving 11 bases between them. The germline V gene encodes CDR1 MNHEY and CDR2 SVGAGI. The CDR3 protein is CASSIAGPNTEAFF. The DNA of the CDR3 is TGTGCCAGCAGTATTGCAGGGCCGAACACTGAAGCTTTCTTT.

This chain links TRBV7-9 with TRBJ1-5; tentatively, D is TRBD1 (6 bases). This CDR3 comprises 14 residues. Germline V gene lookup returns CDR1 SEHNR and CDR2 FQNEAQ (reference sequence). Trimming stripped 1 base from V and 6 bases from J, with 10 bases between. The CDR3 DNA reads TGTGCCAGCAGCTTAGGGGCAGGGGCTCAGCCCCAGCATTTT. Translation: CASSLGAGAQPQHF.

This chain links TRBV12-3 or TRBV12-4 with TRBJ1-1; 9 positions match TRBD1. The trim removed 8 bases at V and 1 base at J, leaving 2 bases unmatched. The CDR3 length is 13 residues. The CDR3 DNA follows: TGTGCCAGCCGGACAGGGGCGAACACTGAAGCTTTCTTT. This gives the protein CASRTGANTEAFF.

The CDR3: CASRTGANTEAFF. CDR3 coding DNA: TGTGCCAGCAGAACAGGGGCGAACACTGAAGCTTTCTTT. This chain links TRBV27 with TRBJ1-1; TRBD1 matches 7 bases. V gave up 6 bases and J gave up 1 base; unmatched junction bases: 2. Germline V gene sequence: CDR1 MNHEY, CDR2 SMNVEV (reference sequence). The CDR3 is made up of 13 amino acids.

The chain joins TRBV5-1 to TRBJ1-1, with D perhaps TRBD1 (5 bases). Trimming cost V 4 bases and J 9 bases, with 16 bases left between them. This CDR3 has 13 residues. Germline loops: CDR1 SGHRS, CDR2 YFSETQ. As DNA, the CDR3 is TGCGCCAGCAGCCTACCCGGTGAGGGGCAAGCTTTCTTT. Translated, it gives CASSLPGEGQAFF.

This clone was counted only a few times. The gene calls are TRBV19 and TRBJ1-1; D may be TRBD1 (5 bases). V was trimmed by 6 bases and J by 1 base, leaving 18 bases between them. The CDR3 consists of 16 residues. Germline CDR1 is LNHDA and CDR2 is SQIVND (reference sequence). CDR3 loop: CASSTLLGVGNTEAFF. The CDR3 DNA reads as TGTGCCAGTAGCACCCTTTTAGGGGTGGGGAACACTGAAGCTTTCTTT.

V usage is TRBV30 and J usage is TRBJ1-1; D is uncertain. This CDR3 has 14 residues. From germline, CDR1 is GTSNPN and CDR2 SVGIG (reference sequence). V lost 3 bases and J lost 2, with 13 bases in between. CDR3 nucleotides: TGTGCCTGGAGCCCGGGCAGGCTCAACACTGAAGCTTTCTTT. Its protein product is CAWSPGRLNTEAFF.

This clone came up a few times. This chain joins TRBV5-1 and TRBJ2-7; D perhaps matches TRBD1 (6 bases). The CDR3 extends over 13 amino acids. Germline V lookup: CDR1 SGHRS, CDR2 YFSETQ. Trimming took 4 bases from V and 3 from J, leaving 11 bases between them. This chain's CDR3 is CASSLQGLYEQYF. CDR3 DNA: TGCGCCAGCAGCCTACAGGGTCTCTACGAGCAGTACTTC.

The V call is TRBV5-8, the J call TRBJ1-1; tentative D call: TRBD1 (6 bases). Per the germline V gene, CDR1 is SGHTS and CDR2 is YDEGEE. This CDR3 region has 13 residues. Trimming cost V 3 bases and J 4 bases, with 10 bases left between them. CDR3 sequence reads: CASSWGRGTEAFF. The DNA for the CDR3 is TGTGCCAGCAGCTGGGGGCGCGGCACTGAAGCTTTCTTT.